Only a few counts were recorded for the clone carrying this T cell receptor (beta chain). Its target is not known. One entry per CDR3 protein results from TCRdb running MiXCR on the 5' RACE reads. Among about 210,000 distinct CDR3 sequences listed, about 7% were seen once. The data were taken from a study of CD8 T cells in ankylosing spondylitis. Notes on the study in general: In ankylosing spondylitis blood, a motif of eight highly homologous TCR beta variants appeared characteristic.

The germline V gene has CDR1 WSHSY and CDR2 SAAADI. Trimming stripped 7 bases from V and 6 bases from J, with 13 bases between. The CDR3 is made up of 14 amino acids. The source is a male donor with ankylosing spondylitis. The chain is built from TRBV10-2 and TRBJ1-6, with a possible D match to TRBD1 (5 bases). Material: blood, either unsorted or a sorted T cell fraction (not recorded which). The CDR3 protein is CASITRVLNSPLHF. The CDR3 bases are TGCGCCAGCATTACCAGGGTCCTTAATTCACCCCTCCACTTT.